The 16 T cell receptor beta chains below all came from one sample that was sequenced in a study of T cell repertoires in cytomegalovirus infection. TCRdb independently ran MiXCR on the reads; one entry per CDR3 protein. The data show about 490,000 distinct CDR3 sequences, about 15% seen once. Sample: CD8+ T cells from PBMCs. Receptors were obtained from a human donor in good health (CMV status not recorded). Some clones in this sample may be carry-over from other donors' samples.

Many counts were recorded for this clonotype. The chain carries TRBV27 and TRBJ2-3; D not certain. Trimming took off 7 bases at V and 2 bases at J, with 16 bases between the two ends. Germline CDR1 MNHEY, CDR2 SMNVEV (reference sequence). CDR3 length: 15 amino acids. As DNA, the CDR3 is TGTGCCAGCACCTTCTCCGGGCAGATCACAGATACGCAGTATTTT. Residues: CASTFSGQITDTQYF.

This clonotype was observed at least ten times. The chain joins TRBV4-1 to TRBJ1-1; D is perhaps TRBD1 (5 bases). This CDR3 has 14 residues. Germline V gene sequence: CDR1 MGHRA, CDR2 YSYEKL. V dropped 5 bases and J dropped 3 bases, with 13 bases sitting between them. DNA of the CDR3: TGCGCCAGCAGCGGACGGGGGAGCTACACTGAAGCTTTCTTT. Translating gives CASSGRGSYTEAFF.

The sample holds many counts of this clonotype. For the CDR3, the DNA is TGTGCCAGCAGAACCAGGGACCCAGATACGCAGTATTTT. Translating gives CASRTRDPDTQYF. The genes are TRBV12-3 or TRBV12-4 and TRBJ2-3, with D tentatively TRBD1 or TRBD2 (5 bases each). This CDR3 is built from 13 residues. V dropped 6 bases and J dropped 4 bases, with 11 bases sitting between them.

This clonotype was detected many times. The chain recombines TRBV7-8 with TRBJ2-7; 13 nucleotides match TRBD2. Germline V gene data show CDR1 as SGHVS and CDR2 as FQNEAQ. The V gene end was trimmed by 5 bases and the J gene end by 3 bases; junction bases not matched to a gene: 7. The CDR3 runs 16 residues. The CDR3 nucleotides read TGTGCCAGCAGCACGGGACTAGCGGGATCAAGCTACGAGCAGTACTTC. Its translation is CASSTGLAGSSYEQYF.

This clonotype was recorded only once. CDR3: CASSQESRVHQETQYF. The CDR3 DNA is TGCGCCAGCAGCCAAGAAAGTAGGGTCCACCAAGAGACCCAGTACTTC. The chain links TRBV4-1 to TRBJ2-5; D unresolved. Deletions cut 0 bases from V and 0 bases from J, with 11 bases between. The CDR3 runs to 16 residues. Germline lookup yields CDR1 MGHRA and CDR2 YSYEKL.

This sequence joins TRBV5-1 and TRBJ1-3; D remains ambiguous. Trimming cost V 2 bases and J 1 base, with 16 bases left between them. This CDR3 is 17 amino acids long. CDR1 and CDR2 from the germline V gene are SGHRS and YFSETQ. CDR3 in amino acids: CASSFNPGIHSGNTIYF. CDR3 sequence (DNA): TGCGCCAGCAGCTTTAACCCGGGCATACATTCTGGAAACACCATATATTTT.

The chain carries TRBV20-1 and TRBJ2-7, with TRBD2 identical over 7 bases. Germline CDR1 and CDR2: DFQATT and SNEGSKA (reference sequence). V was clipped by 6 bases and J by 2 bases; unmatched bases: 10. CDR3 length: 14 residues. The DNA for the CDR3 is TGCAGTGCGCACGACCGGGAGGAAACCTACGAGCAGTACTTC. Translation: CSAHDREETYEQYF.

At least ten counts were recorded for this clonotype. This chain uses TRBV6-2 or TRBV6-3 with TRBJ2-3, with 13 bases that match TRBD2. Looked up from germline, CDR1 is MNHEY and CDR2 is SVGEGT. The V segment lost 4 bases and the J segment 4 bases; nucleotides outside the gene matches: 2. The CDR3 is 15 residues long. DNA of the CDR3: TGTGCCAGCAGTTGGACTAGCGGGAGAGCAGATACGCAGTATTTT. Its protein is CASSWTSGRADTQYF.

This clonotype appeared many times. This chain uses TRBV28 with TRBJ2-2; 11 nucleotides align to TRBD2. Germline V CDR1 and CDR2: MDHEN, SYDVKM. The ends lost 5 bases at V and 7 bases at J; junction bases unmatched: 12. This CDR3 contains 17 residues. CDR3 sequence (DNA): TGTGCCAGCAGTCCCGAGCCCTTAGCGGGAGGGGTCGGGGAGCTGTTTTTT. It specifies CASSPEPLAGGVGELFF. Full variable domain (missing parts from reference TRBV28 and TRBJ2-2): DVKVTQSSRYLVKRTGEKVFLECVQDMDHENMFWYRQDPGLGLRLIYFSYDVKMKEKGDIPEGYSVSREKKERFSLILESASTNQTSMYLCASSPEPLAGGVGELFFGEGSRLTVL.

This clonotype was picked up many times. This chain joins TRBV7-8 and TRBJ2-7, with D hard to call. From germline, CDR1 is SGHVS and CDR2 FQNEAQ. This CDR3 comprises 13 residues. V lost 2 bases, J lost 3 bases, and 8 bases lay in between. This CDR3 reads CASSLSPNYEQYF. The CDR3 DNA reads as TGTGCCAGCAGCTTATCCCCCAACTACGAGCAGTACTTC.

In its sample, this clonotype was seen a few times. CDR3 coding DNA: TGTGCCAGCAGTTCTTCCCCCCGACAGAAATTGGGCGGCTACACCTTC. This encodes CASSSSPRQKLGGYTF. V usage is TRBV6-5 and J usage is TRBJ1-2, with TRBD1 as a possible D gene (5 bases). Germline-derived CDR1 and CDR2 are MNHEY and SVGAGI. CDR3 length: 16 residues. V was trimmed by 4 bases and J by 8 bases, leaving 23 bases between them.

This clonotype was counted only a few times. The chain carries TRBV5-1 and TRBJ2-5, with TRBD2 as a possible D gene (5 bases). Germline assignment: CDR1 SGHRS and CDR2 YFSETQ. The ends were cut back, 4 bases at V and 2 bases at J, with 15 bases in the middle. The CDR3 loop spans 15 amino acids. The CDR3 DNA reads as TGCGCCAGCAGCCCCGCGGGTGAGCGGCAAGAGACCCAGTACTTC. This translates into CASSPAGERQETQYF.

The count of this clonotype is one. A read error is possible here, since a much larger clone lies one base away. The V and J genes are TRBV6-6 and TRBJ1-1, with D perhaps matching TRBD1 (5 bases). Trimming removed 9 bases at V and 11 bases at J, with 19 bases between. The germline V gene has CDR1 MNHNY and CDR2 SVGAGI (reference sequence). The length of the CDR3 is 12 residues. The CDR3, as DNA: TGTGCCAGTGCCAAAGTGGGACTGAAGGCTTTCTTT. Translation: CASAKVGLKAFF.

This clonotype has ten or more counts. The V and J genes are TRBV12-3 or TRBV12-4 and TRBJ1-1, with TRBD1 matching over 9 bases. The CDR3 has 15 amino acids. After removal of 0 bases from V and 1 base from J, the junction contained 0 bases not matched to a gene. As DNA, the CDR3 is TGTGCCAGCAGTTTAGCGGGACAGGGGAACACTGAAGCTTTCTTT. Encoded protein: CASSLAGQGNTEAFF.

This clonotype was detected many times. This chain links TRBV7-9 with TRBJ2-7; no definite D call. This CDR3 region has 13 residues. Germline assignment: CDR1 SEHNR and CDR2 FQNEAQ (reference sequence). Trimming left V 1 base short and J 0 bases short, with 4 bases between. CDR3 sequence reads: CASSLGYSYEQYF. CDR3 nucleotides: TGTGCCAGCAGCTTAGGATACTCCTACGAGCAGTACTTC.

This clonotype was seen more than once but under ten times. CDR3 DNA: TGTGCCAGCAGCCAAGATGGGCAGGGTTATGAAAAACTGTTTTTT. Its translation: CASSQDGQGYEKLFF. The chain combines TRBV4-2 with TRBJ1-4; TRBD1 is a possible D gene (5 bases). Germline assignment: CDR1 LGHNA and CDR2 YNFKEQ. This CDR3 region has 15 residues. V was shortened by 0 bases and J by 6 bases, with 11 bases between the two germline ends.